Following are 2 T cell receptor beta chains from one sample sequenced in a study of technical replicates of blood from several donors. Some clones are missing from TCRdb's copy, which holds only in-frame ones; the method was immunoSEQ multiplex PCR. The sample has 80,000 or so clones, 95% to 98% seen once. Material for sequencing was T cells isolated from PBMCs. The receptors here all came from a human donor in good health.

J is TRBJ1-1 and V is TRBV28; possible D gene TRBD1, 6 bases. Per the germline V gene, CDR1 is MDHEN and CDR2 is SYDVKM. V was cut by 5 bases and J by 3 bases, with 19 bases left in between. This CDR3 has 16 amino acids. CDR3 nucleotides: TGTGCCAGCAGTAGAACCGCAGGGGAGAGGTACACTGAAGCTTTCTTT. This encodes CASSRTAGERYTEAFF.

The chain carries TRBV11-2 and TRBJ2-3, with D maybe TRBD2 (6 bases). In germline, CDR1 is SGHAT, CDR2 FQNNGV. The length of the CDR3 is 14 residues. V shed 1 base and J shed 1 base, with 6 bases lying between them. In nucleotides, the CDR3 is TGTGCCAGCAGCTTAGCGGGAGGCACAGATACGCAGTATTTT. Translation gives CASSLAGGTDTQYF.